This passage covers 20 T cell receptor beta chains from one sample sequenced in a study of OX40 agonist ivuxolimab in advanced cancers. Clones were sequenced by immunoSEQ multiplex PCR, and TCRdb holds only the in-frame ones, with some missing. Of some 74,000 clones listed, 85% were seen once; the top ten hold 0.5% to 0.6%. The source was CD4+ or CD8+ T cells sorted from blood, collected in a trial of the OX40 agonist ivuxolimab. Receptors originate from an adult with an advanced solid tumor such as melanoma, head and neck, liver or kidney cancer.

V is TRBV5-1 and J is TRBJ1-1; 10 nucleotides align to TRBD1. Trimming cost V 4 bases and J 3 bases; bases outside gene matches: 12. The CDR3 spans 17 residues. Germline CDR1 is SGHRS and CDR2 is YFSETQ. The CDR3: CASSVSPGQGMDTEAFF. The CDR3 DNA is TGCGCCAGCAGCGTGTCCCCGGGACAGGGGATGGACACTGAAGCTTTCTTT.

This clone was counted once. The chain carries TRBV10-3 and TRBJ2-7, with 7 bases aligning to TRBD1. V lost 9 bases and J lost 0; bases outside the gene matches: 8. The CDR3 is 14 residues long. Germline V CDR1 and CDR2: ENHRY, SYGVKD. The CDR3 spells CAIGGAGGSYEQYF. The CDR3 region has the DNA TGTGCCATAGGTGGGGCAGGGGGCTCCTACGAGCAGTACTTC.

The chain uses TRBV13 and TRBJ2-2; D not certain. V lost 2 bases, J lost 0 bases, and 1 base lay in between. This CDR3 comprises 13 residues. Germline V gene data show CDR1 as PRHDT and CDR2 as FYEKMQ (reference sequence). The CDR3 is CASSLPNTGELFF. Written as DNA, the CDR3 is TGTGCCAGCAGCTTACCGAACACCGGGGAGCTGTTTTTT.

V usage is TRBV7-2 and J usage is TRBJ2-3; the D is unclear. The V and J ends lost 3 bases and 2 bases respectively, with 3 bases between them. Germline-derived CDR1 and CDR2 are SGHTA and FQGNSA. The CDR3 runs 12 residues. The CDR3 DNA follows: TGTGCCAGCAGCTTTTACACAGATACGCAGTATTTT. This gives the protein CASSFYTDTQYF.

This rearrangement joins TRBV6-1 to TRBJ1-5; D is uncertain. CDR1 MNHNS and CDR2 SASEGT come from the germline V gene. This CDR3 spans 13 amino acids. Trimming left V 7 bases short and J 3 bases short, with 10 bases between. This CDR3 is CASTGRINQPQHF. CDR3 sequence (DNA): TGTGCCAGCACCGGACGGATCAATCAGCCCCAGCATTTT.

V gene TRBV7-6 combines with J gene TRBJ1-5; D might be TRBD1 (6 bases). Germline CDR1 is SGHVS and CDR2 is FNYEAQ. The V end lost 1 base, the J end lost 9 bases, and 13 bases lay between the germline ends. The CDR3 extends over 14 amino acids. The CDR3 spells CASSLGGGAMPQHF. Written as DNA, the CDR3 is TGTGCCAGCAGCTTAGGTGGGGGGGCTATGCCCCAGCATTTT.

The rearrangement links TRBV28 to TRBJ1-2; 8 bases are a match to TRBD1. The CDR3 is made up of 13 amino acids. V gave up 7 bases and J gave up 8 bases; unmatched junction bases: 9. CDR1 and CDR2 (germline): MDHEN, SYDVKM. The CDR3 bases are TGTGCCAGCACTCAGGGGGCCCCTCTCGGCTACACCTTC. This encodes CASTQGAPLGYTF.

The chain recombines TRBV2 with TRBJ2-3; 11 bases align to TRBD1. The J segment lost 2 bases and the V segment lost 8 bases, leaving 3 bases of the junction unmatched. This CDR3 region has 14 residues. CDR1 is SNHLY and CDR2 is FYNNEI in the germline V gene. The CDR3 is CASGQGAPTDTQYF. The DNA for the CDR3 is TGTGCCAGCGGACAGGGGGCCCCCACAGATACGCAGTATTTT.

The chain recombines TRBV5-1 with TRBJ1-2, with D hard to call. The CDR3 is made up of 16 amino acids. Germline values: CDR1 SGHRS, CDR2 YFSETQ. Trimming cost V 2 bases and J 6 bases, with 20 bases left between them. The chain's CDR3 is CASSLLTVAFLDGYTF. The CDR3 coding sequence is TGCGCCAGCAGCTTACTGACTGTCGCCTTCCTCGATGGCTACACCTTC.

The rearrangement uses TRBV7-9 and TRBJ2-3; D could derive from TRBD1 or TRBD2 (7 bases each). Trimming cost V 1 base and J 3 bases, with 17 bases left between them. This CDR3 is built from 17 residues. Germline V gene data show CDR1 as SEHNR and CDR2 as FQNEAQ (reference sequence). The CDR3, as DNA: TGTGCCAGCAGCTTAGGCCTCAGGGGGGAGGGAACAGATACGCAGTATTTT. Protein sequence: CASSLGLRGEGTDTQYF.

V usage is TRBV6-6 and J usage is TRBJ1-2, with D possibly being TRBD1 (5 bases). The CDR3 loop spans 15 amino acids. CDR1 and CDR2 (germline): MNHNY, SVGAGI (reference sequence). Trimming removed 0 bases at V and 1 base at J, with 9 bases between. The CDR3 nucleotides read TGTGCCAGCAGTTACTCGACGGGACTTAACTATGGCTACACCTTC. This translates into CASSYSTGLNYGYTF.

In its sample, this clone was seen once. The rearrangement joins TRBV5-8 to TRBJ2-3; TRBD1 matches at 9 bases. With 4 bases clipped from V and 4 bases from J, the junction kept 7 bases outside the gene matches. The CDR3 has 15 residues. Per the germline V gene, CDR1 is SGHTS and CDR2 is YDEGEE. This chain's CDR3 is CASSPDRGDADTQYF. The CDR3 DNA reads TGTGCCAGCAGCCCGGACAGGGGCGACGCAGATACGCAGTATTTT. Full variable domain (rest looked up from reference TRBV5-8 and TRBJ2-3): EAGVTQSPTHLIKTRGQQATLRCSPISGHTSVYWYQQALGLGLQFLLWYDEGEERNRGNFPPRFSGRQFPNYSSELNVNALELEDSALYLCASSPDRGDADTQYFGPGTRLTVL.

This rearrangement joins TRBV5-4 to TRBJ1-5; D is perhaps TRBD1 (5 bases). Looked up from germline, CDR1 is SGHNT and CDR2 is YYREEE (reference sequence). V lost 5 bases, J lost 2 bases, and 11 bases lay in between. This CDR3 is built from 14 residues. CDR3 residues: CASSPGDGNQPQHF. CDR3 sequence (DNA): TGTGCCAGCAGTCCCGGGGACGGCAATCAGCCCCAGCATTTT.

For the CDR3, the DNA is TGTGCCTGGAGTGTCCCCGAGAATGAAAAACTGTTTTTT. It specifies CAWSVPENEKLFF. This sequence joins TRBV30 and TRBJ1-4; no clear D gene. V lost 0 bases and J 5 bases, leaving 7 bases between the germline ends. CDR1 GTSNPN and CDR2 SVGIG come from the germline V gene (reference sequence). CDR3 length equals 13 residues.

V and J are TRBV28 and TRBJ2-2; D unresolved. The CDR3 has 15 residues. Per the germline V gene, CDR1 is MDHEN and CDR2 is SYDVKM. V was clipped by 8 bases and J by 1 base, with 14 bases between them. The CDR3 here is CASERPVGNTGELFF. As DNA, the CDR3 is TGTGCCAGCGAAAGACCCGTGGGGAACACCGGGGAGCTGTTTTTT.

The chain couples TRBV27 to TRBJ2-3; 9 bases fit TRBD2. The CDR3 consists of 13 residues. V was pared by 7 bases and J by 4 bases, with 3 bases of the junction left unmatched. Germline V gene sequence: CDR1 MNHEY, CDR2 SMNVEV (reference sequence). CDR3: CASIKRGADTQYF. CDR3 nucleotide sequence: TGTGCCAGCATCAAGCGGGGGGCAGATACGCAGTATTTT.

The J gene is TRBJ1-2, the V gene TRBV19; unclear D gene. V dropped 0 bases and J dropped 4 bases, with 9 bases sitting between them. The germline gives CDR1 LNHDA, CDR2 SQIVND (reference sequence). The CDR3 extends over 14 amino acids. The CDR3 loop is CASSIDQYTYGYTF. The CDR3, as DNA: TGTGCCAGTAGTATAGATCAGTACACCTATGGCTACACCTTC.

The chain recombines TRBV28 with TRBJ2-7, with TRBD1 matching over 7 bases. CDR1 MDHEN and CDR2 SYDVKM come from the germline V gene. V lost 4 bases and J lost 2; bases outside the gene matches: 11. The CDR3 runs to 16 residues. CDR3 in amino acids: CASSSGTAVAAYEQYF. CDR3 nucleotide sequence: TGTGCCAGCAGTTCCGGGACAGCCGTCGCCGCCTACGAGCAGTACTTC.

The V call is TRBV11-3, the J call TRBJ2-3; D is perhaps TRBD2 (5 bases). This CDR3 has 16 residues. V lost 5 bases, J lost 2 bases, and 17 bases lay in between. Per germline, CDR1 SGHNT and CDR2 YENEEA. CDR3 in DNA: TGTGCCAGCAGCCCGCCCGGTGCGGGTTTCACAGATACGCAGTATTTT. Translation: CASSPPGAGFTDTQYF.

This sequence joins TRBV19 and TRBJ1-5; 8 bases line up with TRBD1. Germline trimming cut 4 bases from V and 2 bases from J; bases unmatched to any gene: 4. Germline V lookup: CDR1 LNHDA, CDR2 SQIVND (reference sequence). The CDR3 covers 15 residues. CDR3 in amino acids: CASSTPTGGNQPQHF. The CDR3, as DNA: TGTGCCAGTAGTACCCCGACAGGGGGCAATCAGCCCCAGCATTTT. Drawing the rest from reference TRBV19 and TRBJ1-5, the complete variable domain is DGGITQSPKYLFRKEGQNVTLSCEQNLNHDAMYWYRQDPGQGLRLIYYSQIVNDFQKGDIAEGYSVSREKKESFPLTVTSAQKNPTAFYLCASSTPTGGNQPQHFGDGTRLSIL.